This T cell receptor (beta chain) appears in the sequencing data of a study of CD8 T cell repertoires and HIV-1 epitope variants. For the study at large: T cells were stimulated with Twenty-five Gag and Nef peptides separately. Control wells had CMV/EBV/flu peptides, negative Ebola AY9, or no peptide. Epitopes were three Gag families plus Nef HW9 and YT9.

Study-level results: Nine TCR beta clonotypes were antigen-specific, 5 or 6 apparently recognizing autologous or escape variants.

In germline, CDR1 is SGHAT, CDR2 FQDESV (reference sequence). The CDR3 length is 16 residues. V shed 5 bases and J shed 3 bases, with 19 bases lying between them. Details on this clone: Its specificity is unknown. Given a far larger clone just one base away, this is likely a sequencing read error.

Here immunoSEQ multiplex PCR was the method, and the copy in TCRdb shows in-frame clones only, minus some. The data contain 4,000 to 5,000 clones, 60% to 70% of them singletons. The chain joins TRBV11-1 to TRBJ1-2; D not resolved. The TCR was taken from a male donor with HIV. Sequencing was performed on cultured CD8+ T cells derived from PBMCs. The CDR3 loop is CASSQDPPDLDYGYTF. The CDR3 DNA reads TGTGCCAGCAGCCAAGATCCCCCAGACTTGGACTATGGCTACACCTTC.